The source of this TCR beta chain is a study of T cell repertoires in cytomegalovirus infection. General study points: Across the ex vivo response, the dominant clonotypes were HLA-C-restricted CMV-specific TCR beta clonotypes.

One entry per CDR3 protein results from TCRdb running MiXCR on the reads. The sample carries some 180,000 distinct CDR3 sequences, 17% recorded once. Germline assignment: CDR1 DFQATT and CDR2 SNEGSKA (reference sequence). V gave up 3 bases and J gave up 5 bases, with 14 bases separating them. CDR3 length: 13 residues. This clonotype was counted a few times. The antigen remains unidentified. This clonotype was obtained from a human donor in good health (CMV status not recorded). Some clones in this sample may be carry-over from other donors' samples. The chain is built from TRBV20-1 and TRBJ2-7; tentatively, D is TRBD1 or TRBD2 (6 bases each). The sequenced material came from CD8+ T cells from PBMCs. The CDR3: CSAREGEWNEQYF. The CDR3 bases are TGCAGTGCTAGGGAGGGGGAGTGGAACGAGCAGTACTTC.